A single sample is the source of the 25 T cell receptor beta chains below, sequenced in a study of T-cell memory formation after mild COVID-19. TCRdb reanalysed the 5' RACE reads using MiXCR and keeps one entry per CDR3 protein. The sample has about 350,000 distinct CDR3 sequences; approximately 13% are singletons. The sequencing input was PBMCs or a T cell subset sorted from them (not recorded which). The source is a young man who had mild COVID-19 (a few samples of this study predate the infection). Cell type and time point are not known.

The gene calls are TRBV27 and TRBJ2-7; 9 nucleotides match TRBD2. V dropped 4 bases and J dropped 2; count of bases not matched to a gene: 3. CDR1 is MNHEY, CDR2 SMNVEV, per germline (reference sequence). The CDR3 has 14 residues. CDR3 sequence reads: CASSSSGGPYEQYF. CDR3 sequence (DNA): TGTGCCAGCAGTTCAAGCGGGGGGCCCTACGAGCAGTACTTC.

The chain uses TRBV9 and TRBJ2-5, with D possibly being TRBD2 (6 bases). V shed 0 bases and J shed 5 bases, with 17 bases lying between them. CDR1 is SGDLS and CDR2 is YYNGEE in the germline V gene. The CDR3 is made up of 16 amino acids. This CDR3 is CASSVGGGGSGETQYF. The CDR3 region has the DNA TGTGCCAGCAGCGTAGGGGGAGGAGGGTCCGGTGAGACCCAGTACTTC.

The rearrangement uses TRBV5-1 and TRBJ1-2; D perhaps matches TRBD1 (6 bases). The CDR3 extends over 16 amino acids. Trimming pared 0 bases from V and 6 bases from J, leaving 18 bases between. Germline V gives CDR1 SGHRS, CDR2 YFSETQ. The CDR3: CASSLGGALGADGYTF. The CDR3 nucleotides read TGCGCCAGCAGCTTGGGGGGGGCCCTCGGGGCGGATGGCTACACCTTC.

As to this clonotype: The junction differs from germline at one of its ends, possibly a read error. This chain connects TRBV7-3 to TRBJ1-1; D unclear. CDR3 length: 14 amino acids. Germline V gene sequence: CDR1 SGHTA, CDR2 FQGTGA. CDR3 protein: CASSITPSNTEAFF. CDR3 nucleotides: TGTGCCAGCAGCATAACACCTTCGAACACTGAAGCTTTCTTT.

This clonotype came up a few times. The V and J genes are TRBV5-1 and TRBJ1-1; D not certain. Trimming stripped 4 bases from V and 0 bases from J, with 7 bases between. The V gene's germline CDR1 is SGHRS and CDR2 YFSETQ. CDR3 length: 13 residues. CDR3: CASSAQLNTEAFF. The CDR3 bases are TGCGCCAGCAGCGCCCAATTGAACACTGAAGCTTTCTTT.

This clonotype was picked up a small number of times. This rearrangement joins TRBV5-1 to TRBJ2-7; a possible D gene is TRBD1 (5 bases). The V gene's germline CDR1 is SGHRS and CDR2 YFSETQ. V was cut by 0 bases and J by 2 bases, with 12 bases left in between. The CDR3 totals 15 residues. CDR3 in amino acids: CASSLAGDRPYEQYF. The CDR3 region has the DNA TGCGCCAGCAGCTTGGCCGGAGACAGACCCTACGAGCAGTACTTC.

The chain links TRBV5-5 to TRBJ2-7; a possible D gene is TRBD1 (5 bases). Looked up from germline, CDR1 is SGHKS and CDR2 is YYEKEE (reference sequence). The CDR3 extends over 15 amino acids. V was shortened by 2 bases and J by 0 bases, with 12 bases between the two germline ends. CDR3 nucleotide sequence: TGTGCCAGCAGCTTCTACTTGACAGACTCCTACGAGCAGTACGTC. Translated, it gives CASSFYLTDSYEQYV.

In its sample, this clonotype was seen many times. This chain uses TRBV7-2 with TRBJ2-3; D call uncertain. V was trimmed by 6 bases and J by 2 bases, leaving 9 bases between them. This CDR3 comprises 13 residues. CDR1 is SGHTA, CDR2 FQGNSA, per germline. The CDR3 sequence is CASSFTYTDTQYF. The CDR3 DNA is TGTGCCAGCAGTTTTACTTACACAGATACGCAGTATTTT.

There are a few counts of this clonotype. V usage is TRBV28 and J usage is TRBJ2-7; TRBD2 aligns across 9 bases. The CDR3 length is 16 residues. With V trimmed by 4 bases and J by 8 bases, 15 bases remained unmatched. The germline gives CDR1 MDHEN, CDR2 SYDVKM. The CDR3 DNA follows: TGTGCCAGCAGTTCCCCGGGTGGCGGGGGGGTAGGTAAGCAGTACGTC. Translated: CASSSPGGGGVGKQYV.

This chain links TRBV11-1 with TRBJ2-7; D call uncertain. V dropped 6 bases and J dropped 4 bases, with 10 bases sitting between them. The CDR3 contains 12 residues. Germline V gives CDR1 SGHAT, CDR2 FQDESV (reference sequence). CDR3 residues: CASRSQTYEQYF. The CDR3, as DNA: TGTGCCAGCAGATCACAGACGTACGAGCAGTACTTC.

The chain links TRBV12-3 or TRBV12-4 to TRBJ2-3, with D perhaps TRBD1 (6 bases). This CDR3 has 16 residues. V was clipped by 6 bases and J by 0 bases, with 16 bases between them. The CDR3 is CASRTRTASSTDTQYF. The CDR3 DNA reads as TGTGCCAGCAGAACCCGGACAGCCTCTAGCACAGATACGCAGTATTTT.

The chain couples TRBV29-1 to TRBJ1-6; possibly TRBD1 for D (5 bases). The germline V and J ends were trimmed by 5 bases and 8 bases, with 13 bases remaining between them. The CDR3 consists of 13 residues. From germline, CDR1 is SQVTM and CDR2 ANQGSEA. The chain's CDR3 is CSVRQNADSPLHF. CDR3 bases: TGCAGCGTTCGACAGAATGCCGATTCACCCCTCCACTTT.

This chain connects TRBV6-5 to TRBJ1-2; a weak D match, TRBD1 (6 bases). Deletions cut 9 bases from V and 5 bases from J, with 13 bases between. CDR3 length: 12 amino acids. Germline V gene sequence: CDR1 MNHEY, CDR2 SVGAGI. CDR3 sequence reads: CASGGRGYGYTF. The CDR3 bases are TGTGCCAGTGGGGGGCGAGGGTATGGCTACACCTTC.

The chain employs TRBV6-2 or TRBV6-3 and TRBJ2-3, with D perhaps matching TRBD1 (5 bases). Trimming removed 7 bases at V and 4 bases at J, with 24 bases between. This CDR3 contains 17 residues. Per germline, CDR1 MNHEY and CDR2 SVGEGT. The CDR3 here is CASKVGRGARMSDTQYF. The CDR3 DNA is TGTGCCAGCAAGGTGGGCCGTGGGGCGAGAATGTCAGATACGCAGTATTTT.

This clonotype has more than one count but fewer than ten. The chain couples TRBV20-1 to TRBJ2-1; no firm D call. This CDR3 region has 13 residues. Between the trimmed V and J ends, which lost 7 bases and 0 bases, there was a span of 10 bases. Per germline, CDR1 DFQATT and CDR2 SNEGSKA (reference sequence). Here the CDR3 reads CSVRIASYNEQFF. The DNA for the CDR3 is TGCAGTGTAAGGATAGCCTCCTACAATGAGCAGTTCTTC.

This clonotype was counted a few times. This sequence joins TRBV28 and TRBJ2-4; TRBD2 agrees at 11 bases. Germline-derived CDR1 and CDR2 are MDHEN and SYDVKM. The CDR3 has 16 residues. V shed 5 bases, J shed 0 bases, and the junction held 3 bases outside the gene matches. The DNA for the CDR3 is TGTGCCAGCAGTCTAGCGGGGGGATTAGCCAAAAACATTCAGTACTTC. This encodes CASSLAGGLAKNIQYF.

In its sample, this clonotype was seen a few times. The chain combines TRBV28 with TRBJ2-7; tentatively, D is TRBD1 (6 bases). CDR1 and CDR2 (germline): MDHEN, SYDVKM. Deletions cut 6 bases from V and 4 bases from J, with 13 bases between. The CDR3 consists of 13 residues. CDR3 region: CASSPQDRYEQYV. CDR3 DNA sequence: TGTGCCAGCAGCCCTCAGGACAGATACGAGCAGTACGTC.

The chain joins TRBV7-9 to TRBJ1-2; D is uncertain. V was cut by 4 bases and J by 8 bases, with 11 bases left in between. This CDR3 contains 12 residues. Germline values: CDR1 SEHNR, CDR2 FQNEAQ (reference sequence). The CDR3 protein is CASSYGVRGYTF. DNA for the CDR3: TGTGCCAGCAGCTACGGGGTGAGGGGCTACACCTTC.

This clonotype has only a few counts. The chain recombines TRBV5-4 with TRBJ2-4, with D possibly called TRBD1 or TRBD2 (6 bases each). The germline V and J ends were trimmed by 2 bases and 7 bases, with 13 bases remaining between them. This CDR3 spans 14 amino acids. The germline V gene encodes CDR1 SGHNT and CDR2 YYREEE (reference sequence). CDR3 DNA: TGTGCCAGCAGCTTCGGTCCGGGGGCGAACATTCAGTACTTC. It codes for CASSFGPGANIQYF.

This clonotype was recorded a few times. The genes are TRBV2 and TRBJ1-2; TRBD1 is a possible D gene (5 bases). Looked up from germline, CDR1 is SNHLY and CDR2 is FYNNEI. The CDR3 loop spans 14 amino acids. Trimming stripped 5 bases from V and 3 bases from J, with 13 bases between. The CDR3 protein is CASSHEKGDYGYTF. The CDR3 DNA is TGTGCCAGCAGTCATGAGAAAGGGGACTATGGCTACACCTTC.

This clonotype was detected a few times. The chain carries TRBV20-1 and TRBJ1-4; D might be TRBD1 (5 bases). Trimming removed 0 bases at V and 7 bases at J, with 12 bases between. Germline V lookup: CDR1 DFQATT, CDR2 SNEGSKA (reference sequence). The CDR3 totals 14 residues. The CDR3 sequence is CSARDPRGGEKLFF. The DNA of the CDR3 is TGCAGTGCTAGAGATCCGAGGGGTGGTGAAAAACTGTTTTTT.

The CDR3 DNA reads TGTGCCAGCAGTTACCCATACCACAGAGCGAACACCGGGGAGCTGTTTTTT. It codes for CASSYPYHRANTGELFF. The V gene is TRBV6-2 or TRBV6-3, the J gene TRBJ2-2; D is ambiguous. CDR3 length: 17 amino acids. The ends were cut back, 2 bases at V and 0 bases at J, with 13 bases in the middle. Per the germline V gene, CDR1 is MNHEY and CDR2 is SVGEGT.

This clonotype was detected a few times. The J gene is TRBJ2-3, the V gene TRBV4-3, with D unclear. The germline CDR1 and CDR2 sequences are LGHNA and YSLEER. The CDR3 loop spans 13 amino acids. V was cut by 0 bases and J by 8 bases, with 9 bases left in between. The chain's CDR3 is CASSQEWGPTQYF. The DNA for the CDR3 is TGCGCCAGCAGCCAAGAATGGGGTCCTACGCAGTATTTT.

A few counts support this clonotype. The chain joins TRBV21-1 to TRBJ2-1; TRBD1, the D gene given by the table, was not confirmed from the DNA. TRBV21-1 is designated a pseudogene. This CDR3 is built from 15 residues. CDR3 loop: CASSKWSGEDNEQFF. In DNA, the CDR3 is TGTGCCAGCAGCAAATGGTCCGGGGAGGACAATGAGCAGTTCTTC.

The CDR3 region has the DNA TGTGCCAGCATTAACAGGGGTTCTAACACTGAAGCTTTCTTT. This sequence encodes CASINRGSNTEAFF. The chain employs TRBV12-3 or TRBV12-4 and TRBJ1-1; 7 positions agree with TRBD1. Trimming took 7 bases from V and 2 from J; bases not matched to a gene: 7. The CDR3 covers 14 residues.